This entry lists 9 T cell receptor beta chains sequenced from one sample in a study of T cells in Graves' hyperthyroidism and ophthalmopathy. There were TCR beta CDR3 regions amplified from RNA transcripts. HTBI primers were the set used in a first-round RT-PCR of the TCR CDR3. TCRdb re-derived calls from the multiplex PCR reads in MiXCR, one entry per CDR3 protein. The data contain some 300,000 distinct CDR3 sequences, 10% to 15% of them singletons. The sample consisted of blood. All receptors come from a woman between 25 and 40 years old with Graves' hyperthyroidism that later progressed to Graves' ophthalmopathy.

Comments on this clonotype: A much larger clone lies one base from this, so it may be a read error. The gene calls are TRBV7-8 and TRBJ2-1, with TRBD2 identical over 16 bases. The CDR3 is 14 amino acids. The V and J ends lost 5 bases and 14 bases, in that order; junction bases with no gene match: 6. CDR1 SGHVS and CDR2 FQNEAQ come from the germline V gene. Written as DNA, the CDR3 is TGTGCCAGCAGCCAGGGACTAGCGGGAGGGAGGGAGTTCTTC. Its protein is CASSQGLAGGREFF.

This clonotype was counted at least ten times. The chain couples TRBV28 to TRBJ2-7; D ambiguous. V was pared by 8 bases and J by 2 bases, with 13 bases between. CDR1 MDHEN and CDR2 SYDVKM come from the germline V gene. This CDR3 is 13 amino acids long. CDR3 sequence (DNA): TGTGCCAGCCGAGGCAGCCAGGCCTACGAGCAGTACTTC. Protein product: CASRGSQAYEQYF.

This clonotype was detected many times. The chain combines TRBV24-1 with TRBJ2-2; 7 nucleotides line up with TRBD1. With V trimmed by 2 bases and J by 8 bases, 16 bases remained unmatched. Germline V gene sequence: CDR1 KGHDR, CDR2 SFDVKD. The CDR3 is 18 residues long. The CDR3 DNA sequence: TGTGCCACCAGTGATTCGTCGACAGGGAAGCTCCGTTCAGGGGAGCTGTTTTTT. Translating gives CATSDSSTGKLRSGELFF.

This clonotype was seen repeatedly, ten times or more. At one end, the junction sequence differs from germline, possibly due to a read error. V gene TRBV7-9 combines with J gene TRBJ2-5; tentatively, D is TRBD2 (5 bases). Germline CDR1 is SEHNR and CDR2 is FQNEAQ (reference sequence). The CDR3 totals 9 residues. This chain's CDR3 is CASSASRDF. Written as DNA, the CDR3 is TGTGCCAGCAGCGCCTCGAGGGACTTC.

This clonotype has at least ten counts. This chain uses TRBV7-9 with TRBJ2-5, with D unresolved. Per germline, CDR1 SEHNR and CDR2 FQNEAQ (reference sequence). The CDR3 length is 12 residues. Between the trimmed V and J ends, which lost 1 base and 5 bases, there was a span of 5 bases. Written as DNA, the CDR3 is TGTGCCAGCAGCTTAGAGACGGAGACCCAGTACTTC. Its protein product is CASSLETETQYF.

Remarks on this clonotype: Germline and junction disagree at one end, which may indicate a read error. This rearrangement joins TRBV13 to TRBJ2-7; D gene uncertain. Germline values: CDR1 PRHDT, CDR2 FYEKMQ (reference sequence). The CDR3 loop spans 11 amino acids. This CDR3 reads CVSSLRDEQYF. CDR3 sequence (DNA): TGTGTCAGCAGCTTAAGGGACGAGCAGTACTTC.

This clonotype was observed a handful of times. The chain combines TRBV5-1 with TRBJ2-1; a possible D gene is TRBD2 (6 bases). V lost 4 bases and J 3 bases, leaving 17 bases between the germline ends. The CDR3 spans 16 residues. Germline CDR1 SGHRS, CDR2 YFSETQ. Written as DNA, the CDR3 is TGCGCCAGCAGCGGCTTGGGGGTGGGACTCTACAATGAGCAGTTCTTC. It is translated as CASSGLGVGLYNEQFF.

This clonotype was observed a few times. CDR3 loop: CSAGDTRGRLDEQYF. The CDR3 coding sequence is TGCAGCGCTGGGGACACCCGGGGCCGGTTGGACGAGCAGTACTTC. The chain is built from TRBV29-1 and TRBJ2-7; TRBD1 might be the D (6 bases). Germline V CDR1 and CDR2: SQVTM, ANQGSEA. This CDR3 has 15 amino acids. V was clipped by 7 bases and J by 5 bases, with 24 bases between them.

This clonotype appeared a few times. The chain employs TRBV29-1 and TRBJ2-5, with D perhaps assigned TRBD1 or TRBD2 (6 bases each). Germline assignment: CDR1 SQVTM and CDR2 ANQGSEA. CDR3 length: 12 residues. V was clipped by 7 bases and J by 4 bases, with 13 bases between them. CDR3 sequence reads: CSASGGRETQYF. The CDR3 DNA sequence: TGCAGCGCAAGTGGGGGGCGAGAGACCCAGTACTTC.